This passage covers 20 T cell receptor beta chains from one sample sequenced in a study of early T cells in non-severe SARS-CoV-2 infection. MiXCR, applied by TCRdb to the 5' RACE reads, yields one record per CDR3 protein. Here the sample spans 65,000 to 75,000 distinct CDR3 sequences, around 10% being singletons. Sequenced: whole blood. The source of these receptors is an adult who was a healthcare worker with PCR-confirmed SARS-CoV-2 infection or an uninfected control (not recorded which).

In its sample, this clonotype was seen many times. The chain links TRBV19 to TRBJ2-3; TRBD1 aligns across 8 bases. Per germline, CDR1 LNHDA and CDR2 SQIVND (reference sequence). V dropped 9 bases and J dropped 4; count of bases not matched to a gene: 9. The length of the CDR3 is 14 residues. In DNA, the CDR3 is TGTGCCAGCAGAGACAGGGGCCAACCAGATACGCAGTATTTT. Translating gives CASRDRGQPDTQYF.

This clonotype was observed at least ten times. V gene TRBV6-5 combines with J gene TRBJ2-7, with D perhaps TRBD1 (6 bases). There are 16 residues in the CDR3. Germline CDR1 reads MNHEY; CDR2 reads SVGAGI. This CDR3 reads CVLPVPQGDNLYEQYF. The CDR3 DNA reads TGTGTCCTACCTGTCCCACAGGGTGACAATCTCTACGAGCAGTACTTC.

This clonotype was seen repeatedly, ten times or more. The rearrangement links TRBV19 to TRBJ2-1; 15 bases line up with TRBD2. This CDR3 is built from 17 residues. With V trimmed by 7 bases and J by 7 bases, 11 bases remained unmatched. CDR1 and CDR2 (germline): LNHDA, SQIVND (reference sequence). The CDR3 sequence is CASTISGLAGGSNEQFF. As DNA, the CDR3 is TGTGCCAGTACCATTTCGGGACTAGCGGGAGGATCAAATGAGCAGTTCTTC.

This clonotype was recorded at least ten times. The J gene is TRBJ1-1, the V gene TRBV5-4, with a possible D match to TRBD1 (6 bases). The CDR3 is made up of 15 amino acids. CDR1 is SGHNT, CDR2 YYREEE, per germline (reference sequence). V was trimmed by 4 bases and J by 6 bases, leaving 19 bases between them. This CDR3 is CASSPWRGKSAEAFF. CDR3 coding DNA: TGTGCCAGCAGCCCTTGGAGGGGGAAATCCGCTGAAGCTTTCTTT.

This clonotype was found many times. The CDR3 is CASSESPNYGYTF. CDR3 sequence (DNA): TGCGCCAGCAGTGAGAGTCCAAACTATGGCTACACCTTC. The rearrangement joins TRBV10-1 to TRBJ1-2; D gene uncertain. The ends were cut back, 2 bases at V and 2 bases at J, with 6 bases in the middle. The CDR3 is 13 residues long. Germline V gene lookup returns CDR1 WNHNN and CDR2 SYGVQD (reference sequence).

This clonotype showed up just a few times. This chain connects TRBV6-6 to TRBJ1-4, with a weak D call TRBD1 (6 bases). The V end was cut by 2 bases, the J end by 8 bases, with 6 bases between. The CDR3 has 12 amino acids. The germline V gene has CDR1 MNHNY and CDR2 SVGAGI (reference sequence). The DNA of the CDR3 is TGTGCCAGCAGTTACGGGGGCGAAAAACTGTTTTTT. It translates to CASSYGGEKLFF.

The rearrangement links TRBV29-1 to TRBJ1-1; perhaps TRBD1 as D (5 bases). The germline V gene encodes CDR1 SQVTM and CDR2 ANQGSEA. Trimming took 7 bases from V and 0 from J, leaving 9 bases between them. The length of the CDR3 is 12 residues. DNA of the CDR3: TGCAGCGGACAGTACATGAACACTGAAGCTTTCTTT. Its protein product is CSGQYMNTEAFF.

This clonotype has ten or more counts. V usage is TRBV4-2 and J usage is TRBJ2-2, with D maybe TRBD1 (6 bases). V lost 4 bases and J lost 4, with 16 bases in between. In germline, CDR1 is LGHNA, CDR2 YNFKEQ. The CDR3 runs to 16 residues. CDR3 sequence (DNA): TGTGCCAGCAGCCTATCACAGGGAATCGGCACCGGGGAGCTGTTTTTT. Encoded protein: CASSLSQGIGTGELFF.

This clonotype came up many times. The rearrangement joins TRBV6-2 or TRBV6-3 to TRBJ1-2, with D possibly TRBD1 on 5 matching bases. Trimming took off 4 bases at V and 2 bases at J, with 20 bases between the two ends. The length of the CDR3 is 17 residues. CDR1 and CDR2 from the germline V gene are MNHEY and SVGEGT. The CDR3, as DNA: TGTGCCAGCAGTTCCGAACTCGGTCCAGGGCTAAACTATGGCTACACCTTC. Translating gives CASSSELGPGLNYGYTF.

This clonotype has ten or more counts. At one of its ends the junction is not consistent with the germline gene, which may arise from a read error. The chain combines TRBV7-7 with TRBJ2-5; the match to TRBD2 covers 11 bases. CDR1 is SSHAT, CDR2 FNYEAQ, per germline (reference sequence). The CDR3 extends over 16 amino acids. The CDR3 sequence: CASSSNSGGDQETQYF. Written as DNA, the CDR3 is TGTGCTAGCAGCTCAAATAGCGGGGGGGACCAAGAGACCCAGTACTTC.

This clonotype was detected only a few times. The J gene is TRBJ2-1, the V gene TRBV29-1; a weak D match, TRBD2 (7 bases). V lost 5 bases to trimming and J lost 6 bases, with 20 bases between them. Germline loops: CDR1 SQVTM, CDR2 ANQGSEA. The CDR3 is 15 amino acids. CDR3 protein: CSVPEGGILGNEQFF. The CDR3 DNA reads as TGCAGCGTTCCCGAGGGGGGGATCTTAGGCAATGAGCAGTTCTTC.

This clonotype came up once. The CDR3 DNA sequence: TGTGCCACCAAAGCGGACATATTGAACACTGAAGCTTTCTTT. It is translated as CATKADILNTEAFF. The chain is built from TRBV2 and TRBJ1-1; D may be TRBD1 (5 bases). Trimming took 10 bases from V and 0 from J, leaving 15 bases between them. Germline assignment: CDR1 SNHLY and CDR2 FYNNEI. The CDR3 runs to 14 residues. The variable domain in full, with the rest retrieved from reference TRBV2 and TRBJ1-1, is EPEVTQTPSHQVTQMGQEVILRCVPISNHLYFYWYRQILGQKVEFLVSFYNNEISEKSEIFDDQFSVERPDGSNFTLKIRSTKLEDSAMYFCATKADILNTEAFFGQGTRLTVV.

This chain joins TRBV20-1 and TRBJ2-1; D possibly corresponds to TRBD2 (6 bases). The germline V and J ends were trimmed by 3 bases and 6 bases, with 18 bases remaining between them. This CDR3 comprises 15 residues. The germline CDR1 and CDR2 sequences are DFQATT and SNEGSKA (reference sequence). Here the CDR3 reads CSARSQTRRSNEQFF. For the CDR3, the DNA is TGCAGTGCTAGGTCACAGACTAGACGTTCCAATGAGCAGTTCTTC.

This clonotype occurred many times. The V and J genes are TRBV7-9 and TRBJ2-7, with D unclear. There are 12 residues in the CDR3. Trimming took off 4 bases at V and 2 bases at J, with 6 bases between the two ends. Germline values: CDR1 SEHNR, CDR2 FQNEAQ (reference sequence). The CDR3 reads CASSSGPYEQYF. In nucleotides, the CDR3 is TGTGCCAGCAGCTCCGGTCCCTACGAGCAGTACTTC.

This clonotype was counted a few times. This rearrangement joins TRBV18 to TRBJ2-5; no firm D call. Germline V gene sequence: CDR1 KGHSH, CDR2 LQKENI. The V end was cut by 3 bases, the J end by 5 bases, with 13 bases between. The CDR3 spans 14 residues. The CDR3 bases are TGTGCCAGCTCACCGCGGAGCGCCCCCGAGACCCAGTACTTC. Translated: CASSPRSAPETQYF.

This chain joins TRBV3-1 and TRBJ2-1; D is unclear. Trimming took 4 bases from V and 5 from J, leaving 12 bases between them. Per the germline V gene, CDR1 is LGHDT and CDR2 is YNNKEL (reference sequence). The CDR3 loop spans 14 amino acids. In nucleotides, the CDR3 is TGTGCCAGCAGCCCCGAGGCCGGCCACAATGAGCAGTTCTTC. Its protein product is CASSPEAGHNEQFF.

The CDR3 loop reads CASSFRGSEQFF. Here the CDR3 DNA reads TGTGCCAGCAGTTTTCGCGGGTCAGAGCAGTTCTTC. The genes are TRBV12-3 or TRBV12-4 and TRBJ2-1; the D gene is possibly TRBD2 (5 bases). V lost 3 bases, J lost 10 bases, and 10 bases lay in between. This CDR3 spans 12 amino acids.

This clonotype was counted many times. The chain couples TRBV5-5 to TRBJ2-1; tentative D call: TRBD2 (6 bases). The germline V gene encodes CDR1 SGHKS and CDR2 YYEKEE (reference sequence). The length of the CDR3 is 14 residues. With 2 bases removed from V and 9 bases from J, the gap between germline ends came to 15 bases. CDR3 residues: CASSLILRDFEQFF. CDR3 bases: TGTGCCAGCAGCTTAATACTCCGGGACTTTGAGCAGTTCTTC.

This clonotype appeared many times. The rearrangement joins TRBV7-9 to TRBJ1-2; D is ambiguous. CDR3 length: 14 residues. V lost 1 base and J lost 8, with 14 bases in between. The germline CDR1 and CDR2 sequences are SEHNR and FQNEAQ (reference sequence). CDR3 region: CASSLESADRGYTF. In DNA form, the CDR3 reads TGTGCCAGCAGCTTAGAGTCCGCCGACCGGGGCTACACCTTC. Based on the CDR3 plus reference TRBV7-9 and TRBJ1-2, the full variable domain is DTGVSQNPRHKITKRGQNVTFRCDPISEHNRLYWYRQTLGQGPEFLTYFQNEAQLEKSRLLSDRFSAERPKGSFSTLEIQRTEQGDSAMYLCASSLESADRGYTFGSGTRLTVV.

This clonotype was found many times. V gene TRBV6-2 or TRBV6-3 combines with J gene TRBJ2-1; 14 nucleotides line up with TRBD2. This CDR3 spans 17 amino acids. With V trimmed by 6 bases and J by 4 bases, 8 bases remained unmatched. Germline V CDR1 and CDR2: MNHEY, SVGEGT. This CDR3 is CASSPGTSGGAYNEQFF. CDR3 coding DNA: TGTGCCAGCAGCCCCGGGACTAGCGGGGGCGCATACAATGAGCAGTTCTTC.